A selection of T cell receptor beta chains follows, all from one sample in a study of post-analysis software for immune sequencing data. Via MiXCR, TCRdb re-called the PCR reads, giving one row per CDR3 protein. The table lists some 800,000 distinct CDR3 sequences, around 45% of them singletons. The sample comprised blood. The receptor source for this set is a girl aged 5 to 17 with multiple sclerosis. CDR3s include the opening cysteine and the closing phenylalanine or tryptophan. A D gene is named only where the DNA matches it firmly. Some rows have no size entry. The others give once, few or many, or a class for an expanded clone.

CDR3nt: TGTGCCAGCGAGGTTGAGGTGCGGAACACCGGGGAGCTGTTTTTT
CDR3aa: CASEVEVRNTGELFF
j_gene: TRBJ2-2
abundance: .
v_gene: TRBV7-9
d_gene: .

CDR3nt: TGTGCCAGCAGTCCGACTAGCGGGAATGACGAGCAGTACTTC
CDR3aa: CASSPTSGNDEQYF
j_gene: TRBJ2-7
abundance: .
v_gene: TRBV12-3/TRBV12-4
d_gene: TRBD2

CDR3nt: TGTGCCAGCAGCCAAGTAACGTACGAGCAGTACTTC
CDR3aa: CASSQVTYEQYF
j_gene: TRBJ2-7
abundance: few
v_gene: TRBV3-1
d_gene: .

CDR3nt: TGTGCCAGCAATGGAAAGCGGAATGAGCAGTTCTTC
CDR3aa: CASNGKRNEQFF
j_gene: TRBJ2-1
abundance: .
v_gene: TRBV2
d_gene: .

CDR3nt: TGTGCCAGCAGTGAATGGAGGGTACAGGAGCAGTACTTC
CDR3aa: CASSEWRVQEQYF
j_gene: TRBJ2-5
abundance: .
v_gene: TRBV2
d_gene: .

CDR3nt: TGCAGCGCCGGGCGGACCACGAACACCGGGGAGCTGTTTTTT
CDR3aa: CSAGRTTNTGELFF
j_gene: TRBJ2-2
abundance: .
v_gene: TRBV29-1
d_gene: .

CDR3nt: TGCAGTGCTAGAGGCCAGGGGTCCGAGCAGTACTTC
CDR3aa: CSARGQGSEQYF
j_gene: TRBJ2-7
abundance: .
v_gene: TRBV20-1
d_gene: .

CDR3nt: TGTGCCAGCAGTCCTTGGGCGCAGGTCAACTACGAGCAGTACTTC
CDR3aa: CASSPWAQVNYEQYF
j_gene: TRBJ2-7
abundance: once
v_gene: TRBV5-5
d_gene: .

CDR3nt: TGTGCCAGCAGCCTCCAAACAGGGGACTACAATGAGCAGTTCTTC
CDR3aa: CASSLQTGDYNEQFF
j_gene: TRBJ2-1
abundance: .
v_gene: TRBV3-1
d_gene: TRBD1

CDR3nt: TGCAGTGCTAGAGATGGGTCAGCCGCGGGAATCCAGCCCCAGCATTTT
CDR3aa: CSARDGSAAGIQPQHF
j_gene: TRBJ1-5
abundance: .
v_gene: TRBV20-1
d_gene: .

CDR3nt: TGTGCCAGCAGGGCCAACTTTGGGGGCTACACCTTC
CDR3aa: CASRANFGGYTF
j_gene: TRBJ1-2
abundance: .
v_gene: TRBV27
d_gene: .

CDR3nt: TGTGCCAGCAGATACGACGGGTACAATGAGCAGTTCTTC
CDR3aa: CASRYDGYNEQFF
j_gene: TRBJ2-1
abundance: .
v_gene: TRBV7-9
d_gene: .

CDR3nt: TGCAGCGTTGACTTACCCGGGACAGGGACCAACTACTATGGCTACACCTTC
CDR3aa: CSVDLPGTGTNYYGYTF
j_gene: TRBJ1-2
abundance: few
v_gene: TRBV29-1
d_gene: TRBD1

CDR3nt: TGTGCCAGCAGCTCCCGGGCTGAGGCTAAGGAGACCCAGTACTTC
CDR3aa: CASSSRAEAKETQYF
j_gene: TRBJ2-5
abundance: .
v_gene: TRBV7-9
d_gene: .

CDR3nt: TGTGCCAGCAGCTTAACAAGGACCGCGCTACAGTTCTTC
CDR3aa: CASSLTRTALQFF
j_gene: TRBJ2-1
abundance: .
v_gene: TRBV13
d_gene: .

CDR3nt: TGTGCCAGCAGTTTAACCGCCCGGGAGACCCAGTACTTC
CDR3aa: CASSLTARETQYF
j_gene: TRBJ2-5
abundance: .
v_gene: TRBV27
d_gene: .

CDR3nt: TGCGCCAGCGGATCCGCCCGCGCCGGGGATGGCTACACCTTC
CDR3aa: CASGSARAGDGYTF
j_gene: TRBJ1-2
abundance: .
v_gene: TRBV5-1
d_gene: .

CDR3nt: TGTGCCAGCAGCTTAGGGGGGTATGGGACCAGTGGAACCCACACTGAAGCTTTCTTT
CDR3aa: CASSLGGYGTSGTHTEAFF
j_gene: TRBJ1-1
abundance: .
v_gene: TRBV13
d_gene: .

CDR3nt: TGTGCCAGCAGCCAAGTAGGAGGGTCCGAGCAGTACTTC
CDR3aa: CASSQVGGSEQYF
j_gene: TRBJ2-7
abundance: .
v_gene: TRBV14
d_gene: .

CDR3nt: TGCAGTGCTCCTCGGGGGTATGAGCAGTTCTTC
CDR3aa: CSAPRGYEQFF
j_gene: TRBJ2-1
abundance: .
v_gene: TRBV20-1
d_gene: .

CDR3nt: TGTGCCAGCAGCCCAATTCCCCGGGGCCATGGCTACACCTTC
CDR3aa: CASSPIPRGHGYTF
j_gene: TRBJ1-2
abundance: .
v_gene: TRBV7-9
d_gene: .

CDR3nt: TGCAGCTTCTCTTCAGGGAATGAGCAGTTCTTC
CDR3aa: CSFSSGNEQFF
j_gene: TRBJ2-1
abundance: many
v_gene: TRBV29-1
d_gene: .

CDR3nt: TGTGCCAGCAGCGGCGTCGGAGAGCAGTACTTC
CDR3aa: CASSGVGEQYF
j_gene: TRBJ2-5
abundance: .
v_gene: TRBV7-9
d_gene: .

CDR3nt: TGTGCCAGCAGTTTAGGGTCAGTCCAAGAGACCCAGTACTTC
CDR3aa: CASSLGSVQETQYF
j_gene: TRBJ2-5
abundance: few
v_gene: TRBV12-3/TRBV12-4
d_gene: .

CDR3nt: TGCGCCAGCAGCGCGGGACTAGCGGGAGGGCCAGAGACCCAGTACTTC
CDR3aa: CASSAGLAGGPETQYF
j_gene: TRBJ2-5
abundance: .
v_gene: TRBV5-1
d_gene: TRBD2

CDR3nt: TGTGCCACCAGTGTCGGGCAGGATCGAGAGACCCAGTACTTC
CDR3aa: CATSVGQDRETQYF
j_gene: TRBJ2-5
abundance: once
v_gene: TRBV24-1
d_gene: .

CDR3nt: TGTGCCAGCAGCCCCAGGGGACGGGGGTTCTCCTACAATGAGCAGTTCTTC
CDR3aa: CASSPRGRGFSYNEQFF
j_gene: TRBJ2-1
abundance: .
v_gene: TRBV14
d_gene: .

CDR3nt: TGTGCCATCTGCGGCAACTACGAGCAGTACTTC
CDR3aa: CAICGNYEQYF
j_gene: TRBJ2-7
abundance: .
v_gene: TRBV10-3
d_gene: .

CDR3nt: TGCAGTGCTAACCCTAGCGGGAGGTCCGCAGATACGCAGTATTTT
CDR3aa: CSANPSGRSADTQYF
j_gene: TRBJ2-3
abundance: few
v_gene: TRBV20-1
d_gene: TRBD2

CDR3nt: TGTGCCAGCAGTTCTCTACGACAGGGGAGGAACTATGGCTACACCTTC
CDR3aa: CASSSLRQGRNYGYTF
j_gene: TRBJ1-2
abundance: few
v_gene: TRBV28
d_gene: TRBD1

CDR3nt: TGCGCCAGCAGTGAGTTCCCGACCCACTCCTACGAGCAGTACTTC
CDR3aa: CASSEFPTHSYEQYF
j_gene: TRBJ2-7
abundance: .
v_gene: TRBV10-1
d_gene: .

CDR3nt: TGCAGCGTCCGTACGATGGAGACCCAGTACTTC
CDR3aa: CSVRTMETQYF
j_gene: TRBJ2-5
abundance: .
v_gene: TRBV29-1
d_gene: .

CDR3nt: TGTGCTAGTGTCCTCACCCCCGTAGCGGGACCCACCTACAATGAGCAGTTCTTC
CDR3aa: CASVLTPVAGPTYNEQFF
j_gene: TRBJ2-1
abundance: few
v_gene: TRBV12-5
d_gene: TRBD2

CDR3nt: TGTGCCACCGGCGCCATGGCAGCAACTAATGAAAAACTGTTTTTT
CDR3aa: CATGAMAATNEKLFF
j_gene: TRBJ1-4
abundance: .
v_gene: TRBV10-3
d_gene: .

CDR3nt: TGCGCCAGCCGGAATAACTATGGCTACACCTTC
CDR3aa: CASRNNYGYTF
j_gene: TRBJ1-2
abundance: few
v_gene: TRBV5-1
d_gene: .

CDR3nt: TGTGCCAGCAGCTCGCCGACGGGGGATGAGCAGTTCTTC
CDR3aa: CASSSPTGDEQFF
j_gene: TRBJ2-1
abundance: few
v_gene: TRBV7-9
d_gene: .

CDR3nt: TGTGCCAGCAGTCCCCGGTGGGAAGGGACCCCTGAGTACTTC
CDR3aa: CASSPRWEGTPEYF
j_gene: TRBJ2-4
abundance: .
v_gene: TRBV27
d_gene: .

CDR3nt: TGTGCCAGCAGGCCTCCGGGGCTCAACTATGGCTACACCTTC
CDR3aa: CASRPPGLNYGYTF
j_gene: TRBJ1-2
abundance: few
v_gene: TRBV6-5
d_gene: .

CDR3nt: TGTGCCAGCAGCAAAGGACGGGCAGCCTCTGGGGCCAACGTCCTGACTTTC
CDR3aa: CASSKGRAASGANVLTF
j_gene: TRBJ2-6
abundance: .
v_gene: TRBV21-1
d_gene: .

CDR3nt: TGTGCCAGCAGCCCGCGGGACGCACCGGCGAACATTCAGTACTTC
CDR3aa: CASSPRDAPANIQYF
j_gene: TRBJ2-4
abundance: .
v_gene: TRBV7-9
d_gene: .

CDR3nt: TGTGCCAGTTCTAGCCTGAGGGAGGACGAGCAGTACTTC
CDR3aa: CASSSLREDEQYF
j_gene: TRBJ2-7
abundance: .
v_gene: TRBV4-2
d_gene: .

CDR3nt: TGCAGCGCCCCCGCGGGCCTCGGCACAGATACGCAGTATTTT
CDR3aa: CSAPAGLGTDTQYF
j_gene: TRBJ2-3
abundance: few
v_gene: TRBV29-1
d_gene: .

CDR3nt: TGCAGCGTTGTGGGTGGGGGGACAGTGTACAATGAGCAGTTCTTC
CDR3aa: CSVVGGGTVYNEQFF
j_gene: TRBJ2-1
abundance: .
v_gene: TRBV29-1
d_gene: .

CDR3nt: TGCGCCAGCAGCCGGGACAGCATACCCTACGAGCAGTACTTC
CDR3aa: CASSRDSIPYEQYF
j_gene: TRBJ2-7
abundance: .
v_gene: TRBV4-1
d_gene: TRBD1

CDR3nt: TGTGCTAGCAGCTTGGGCGGGGGGTCTCATGAGCAGTTCTTC
CDR3aa: CASSLGGGSHEQFF
j_gene: TRBJ2-1
abundance: .
v_gene: TRBV7-7
d_gene: TRBD2

CDR3nt: TGTGCCACCAGCAGAGCGGGACAGGTCTGGGCCGGGGAGCACTATGGCTACACCTTC
CDR3aa: CATSRAGQVWAGEHYGYTF
j_gene: TRBJ1-2
abundance: .
v_gene: TRBV15
d_gene: TRBD1

CDR3nt: TGTGCCAGCAGCATCGACCGACAGAAGTACACAGATACGCAGTATTTT
CDR3aa: CASSIDRQKYTDTQYF
j_gene: TRBJ2-3
abundance: .
v_gene: TRBV5-5
d_gene: .

CDR3nt: TGCAGTTTCCGCGGGGGGGCTACGCAGTATTTT
CDR3aa: CSFRGGATQYF
j_gene: TRBJ2-3
abundance: few
v_gene: TRBV20-1
d_gene: TRBD2

CDR3nt: TGCGCCAGCAGCGTCAACTTCCAAGAGACCCAGTACTTC
CDR3aa: CASSVNFQETQYF
j_gene: TRBJ2-5
abundance: .
v_gene: TRBV10-2
d_gene: .

CDR3nt: TGCAGCGGAGCGAGGGGACAGGGGGTCGGTGAGCAGTTCTTC
CDR3aa: CSGARGQGVGEQFF
j_gene: TRBJ2-1
abundance: .
v_gene: TRBV29-1
d_gene: TRBD1

CDR3nt: TGTGCCAGCAGCCCGGCGGGACAGAGAGGAGAAACCTACGAGCAGTACTTC
CDR3aa: CASSPAGQRGETYEQYF
j_gene: TRBJ2-7
abundance: .
v_gene: TRBV7-6
d_gene: .

CDR3nt: TGTGCCAGCAGTTACCCGCCCGTCGGGGCCAACGTCCTGACTTTC
CDR3aa: CASSYPPVGANVLTF
j_gene: TRBJ2-6
abundance: few
v_gene: TRBV6-5
d_gene: .